This TCR beta chain was obtained from a study of shared clonotypes between healthy human individuals. About the study: Per donor, three plates held CD4 naive cells, three held CD4 memory, two held CD8 naive and one held CD8 memory.

The table came from immunoSEQ multiplex PCR; TCRdb's copy has only in-frame clones and leaves some out. The data show 1.6 million or so clones, with roughly 95% seen just once and about 1% held by the top ten. Among the donors, all were Caucasian adults who lived in Nashville, Tennessee. Study-level findings and limits: Owing to a small donor count, the genetic and exposure-history diversity represented was limited.

As for this clone: The antigen is not known.

This receptor was obtained from a man aged 25-40 years in good health. The sample consisted of naive CD4+ T cells sorted from blood. This sample's subset: CD45RA+ positively selected.

The CDR3 region is CASSLGLAGRGELFF. CDR3 DNA: TGTGCCAGCAGCCTGGGACTAGCGGGACGAGGGGAGCTGTTTTTT. The V call is TRBV27, the J call TRBJ2-2; 13 bases fit TRBD2. Germline CDR1 is MNHEY and CDR2 is SMNVEV (reference sequence). The CDR3 extends over 15 amino acids. J lost 8 bases, V lost 6 bases, and 6 bases had no gene match.